This TCR beta chain was profiled in a study of shared clonotypes between healthy human individuals. The protocol was immunoSEQ multiplex PCR, while the TCRdb copy is restricted to in-frame clones and leaves out a portion. The sample lists about 2 million clones; approximately 95% were seen once. There were only Caucasian adults among the donors, and all lived in Nashville, Tennessee. Study-wide points: Clonotype sharing among the donors was expected to vary with sequencing depth.

CDR1 and CDR2 (germline): SGDLS, YYNGEE. V lost 2 bases, J lost 8 bases, and 6 bases stayed unmatched. The CDR3 is 14 residues long. Details on this clone: The antigen remains unidentified.

The sequenced sample was naive CD4+ T cells sorted from blood. Subset denoted: CD45RA+ positively selected. The chain couples TRBV9 to TRBJ1-4; 7 bases agree with TRBD1. The source of this sequence is a man between 18 and 29 years old in good health. CDR3 nucleotides: TGTGCCAGCAGCGTCTGGACAGGTGAGGAAAAACTGTTTTTT. Residues: CASSVWTGEEKLFF.